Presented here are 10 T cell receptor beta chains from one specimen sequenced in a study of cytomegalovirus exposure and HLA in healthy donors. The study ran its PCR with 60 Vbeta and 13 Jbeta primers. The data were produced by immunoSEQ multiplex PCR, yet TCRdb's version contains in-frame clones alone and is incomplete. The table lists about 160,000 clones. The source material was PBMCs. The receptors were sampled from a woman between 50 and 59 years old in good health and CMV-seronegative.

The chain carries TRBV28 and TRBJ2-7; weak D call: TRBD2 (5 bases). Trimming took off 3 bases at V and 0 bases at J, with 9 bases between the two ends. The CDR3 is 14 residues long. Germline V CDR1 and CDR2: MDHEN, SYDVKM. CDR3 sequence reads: CASSFSELSYEQYF. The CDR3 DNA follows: TGTGCCAGCAGTTTTAGCGAGCTCTCCTACGAGCAGTACTTC.

CDR3 sequence (DNA): TGTGCCACCAGCCTCCAGATAAGCTCCTACAATGAGCAGTTCTTC. Translation gives CATSLQISSYNEQFF. The chain links TRBV15 to TRBJ2-1, with D hard to call. Deletions cut 5 bases from V and 0 bases from J, with 11 bases between. Germline V gene data show CDR1 as LNHNV and CDR2 as YYDKDF (reference sequence). The CDR3 extends over 15 amino acids.

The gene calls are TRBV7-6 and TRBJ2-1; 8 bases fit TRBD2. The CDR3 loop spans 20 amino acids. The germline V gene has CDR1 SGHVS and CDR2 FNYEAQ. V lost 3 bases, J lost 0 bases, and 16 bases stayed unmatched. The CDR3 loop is CASSFPQAGVTQGSYNEQFF. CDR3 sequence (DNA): TGTGCCAGCAGCTTTCCCCAAGCGGGAGTAACGCAGGGCTCCTACAATGAGCAGTTCTTC. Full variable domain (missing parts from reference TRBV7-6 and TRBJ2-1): GAGVSQSPRYKVTKRGQDVALRCDPISGHVSLYWYRQALGQGPEFLTYFNYEAQQDKSGLPNDRFSAERPEGSISTLTIQRTEQRDSAMYRCASSFPQAGVTQGSYNEQFFGPGTRLTVL.

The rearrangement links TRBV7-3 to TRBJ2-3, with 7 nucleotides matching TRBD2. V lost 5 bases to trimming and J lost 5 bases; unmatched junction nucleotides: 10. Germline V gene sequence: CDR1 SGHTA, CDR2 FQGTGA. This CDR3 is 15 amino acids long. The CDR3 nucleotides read TGTGCCAGCAGCCAACTCCTTGGGGGGGGAGATACGCAGTATTTT. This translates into CASSQLLGGGDTQYF.

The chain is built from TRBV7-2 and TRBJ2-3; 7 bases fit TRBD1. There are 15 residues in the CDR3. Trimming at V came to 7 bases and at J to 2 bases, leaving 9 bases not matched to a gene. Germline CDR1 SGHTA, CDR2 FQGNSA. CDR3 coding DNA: TGTGCCAGCAACCGTGACAGGGCCTACACAGATACGCAGTATTTT. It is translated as CASNRDRAYTDTQYF.

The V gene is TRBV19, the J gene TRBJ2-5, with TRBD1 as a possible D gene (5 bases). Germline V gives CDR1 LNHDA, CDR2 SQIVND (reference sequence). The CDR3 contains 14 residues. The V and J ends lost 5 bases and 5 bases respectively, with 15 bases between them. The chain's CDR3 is CASSPSWGGETQYF. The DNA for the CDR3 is TGTGCCAGTAGTCCGTCGTGGGGCGGTGAGACCCAGTACTTC.

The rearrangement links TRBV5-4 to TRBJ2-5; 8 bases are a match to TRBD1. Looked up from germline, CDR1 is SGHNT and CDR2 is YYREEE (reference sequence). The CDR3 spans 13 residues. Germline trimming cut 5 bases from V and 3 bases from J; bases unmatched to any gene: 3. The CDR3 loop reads CASSSDREETQYF. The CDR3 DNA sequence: TGTGCCAGCAGTTCGGACAGGGAAGAGACCCAGTACTTC.

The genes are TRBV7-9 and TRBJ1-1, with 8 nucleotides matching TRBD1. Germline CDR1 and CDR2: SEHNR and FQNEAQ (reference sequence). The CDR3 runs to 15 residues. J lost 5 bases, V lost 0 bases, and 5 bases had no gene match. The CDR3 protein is CASSLAETGVTEAFF. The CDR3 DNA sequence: TGTGCCAGCAGCTTAGCTGAGACAGGGGTAACTGAAGCTTTCTTT.

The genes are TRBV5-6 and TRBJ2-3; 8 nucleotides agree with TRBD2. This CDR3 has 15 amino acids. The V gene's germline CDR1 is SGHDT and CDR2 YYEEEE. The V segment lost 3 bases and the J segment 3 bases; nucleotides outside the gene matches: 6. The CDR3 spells CASSSSREGTDTQYF. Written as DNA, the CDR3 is TGTGCCAGCAGCTCGTCCCGGGAGGGGACAGATACGCAGTATTTT.

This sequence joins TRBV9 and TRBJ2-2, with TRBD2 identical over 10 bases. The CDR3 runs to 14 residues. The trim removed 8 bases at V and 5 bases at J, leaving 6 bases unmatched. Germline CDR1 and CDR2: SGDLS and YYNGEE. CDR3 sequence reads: CASSSGSGTGELFF. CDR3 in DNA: TGTGCCAGTTCTAGCGGGAGTGGGACCGGGGAGCTGTTTTTT. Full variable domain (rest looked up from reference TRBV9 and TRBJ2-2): DSGVTQTPKHLITATGQRVTLRCSPRSGDLSVYWYQQSLDQGLQFLIQYYNGEERAKGNILERFSAQQFPDLHSELNLSSLELGDSALYFCASSSGSGTGELFFGEGSRLTVL.